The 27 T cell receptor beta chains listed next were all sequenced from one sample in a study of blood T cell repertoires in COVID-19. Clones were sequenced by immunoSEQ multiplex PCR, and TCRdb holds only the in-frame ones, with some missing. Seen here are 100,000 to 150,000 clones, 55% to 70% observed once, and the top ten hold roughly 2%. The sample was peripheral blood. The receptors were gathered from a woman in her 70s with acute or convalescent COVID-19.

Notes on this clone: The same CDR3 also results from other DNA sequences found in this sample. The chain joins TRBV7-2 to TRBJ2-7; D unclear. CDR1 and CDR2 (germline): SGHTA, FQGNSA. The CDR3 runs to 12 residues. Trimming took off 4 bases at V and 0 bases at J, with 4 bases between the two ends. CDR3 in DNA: TGTGCCAGCAGCTCATCCTCCTACGAGCAGTACTTC. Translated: CASSSSSYEQYF.

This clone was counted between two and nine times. The CDR3 coding sequence is TGTGCCAGTAGTATCGTAGACATGAACACTGAAGCTTTCTTT. Amino acids: CASSIVDMNTEAFF. This chain joins TRBV19 and TRBJ1-1; D unresolved. Trimming took off 3 bases at V and 0 bases at J, with 8 bases between the two ends. This CDR3 spans 14 amino acids. Germline V gene data show CDR1 as LNHDA and CDR2 as SQIVND (reference sequence).

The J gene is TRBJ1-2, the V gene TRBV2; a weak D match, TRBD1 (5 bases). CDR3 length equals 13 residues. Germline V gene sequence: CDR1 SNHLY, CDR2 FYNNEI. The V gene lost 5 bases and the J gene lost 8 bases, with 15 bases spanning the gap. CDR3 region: CASSPNRPSGYTF. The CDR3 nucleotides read TGTGCCAGCAGTCCTAACAGGCCTTCGGGCTACACCTTC.

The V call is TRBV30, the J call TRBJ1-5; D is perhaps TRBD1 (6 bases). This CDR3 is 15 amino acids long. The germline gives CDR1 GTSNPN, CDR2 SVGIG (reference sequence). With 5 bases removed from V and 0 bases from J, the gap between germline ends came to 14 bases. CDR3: CAWALRGSSNQPQHF. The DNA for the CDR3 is TGTGCCTGGGCCCTCAGGGGAAGTAGCAATCAGCCCCAGCATTTT. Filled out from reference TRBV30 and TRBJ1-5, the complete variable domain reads SQTIHQWPATLVQPVGSPLSLECTVEGTSNPNLYWYRQAAGRGLQLLFYSVGIGQISSEVPQNLSASRPQDRQFILSSKKLLLSDSGFYLCAWALRGSSNQPQHFGDGTRLSIL.

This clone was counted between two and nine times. The CDR3 DNA reads as TGTGCCAGTAGTGGCAGGGTGAACACTGAAGCTTTCTTT. This translates into CASSGRVNTEAFF. The V gene is TRBV19, the J gene TRBJ1-1; tentatively, D is TRBD1 (5 bases). The CDR3 extends over 13 amino acids. Germline lookup yields CDR1 LNHDA and CDR2 SQIVND (reference sequence). Trimming stripped 5 bases from V and 0 bases from J, with 7 bases between.

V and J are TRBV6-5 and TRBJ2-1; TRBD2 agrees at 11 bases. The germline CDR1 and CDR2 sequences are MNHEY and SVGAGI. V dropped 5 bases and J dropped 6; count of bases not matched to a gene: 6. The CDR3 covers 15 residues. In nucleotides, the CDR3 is TGTGCCAGCAGTCCAACTAGCGGGAGTAGCAATGAGCAGTTCTTC. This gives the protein CASSPTSGSSNEQFF.

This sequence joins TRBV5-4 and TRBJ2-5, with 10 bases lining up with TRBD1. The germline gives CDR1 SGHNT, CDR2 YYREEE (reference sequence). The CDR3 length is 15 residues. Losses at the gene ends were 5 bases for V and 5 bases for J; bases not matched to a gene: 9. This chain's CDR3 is CASRGDRGQWETQYF. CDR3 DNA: TGTGCCAGCAGAGGAGACAGGGGGCAGTGGGAGACCCAGTACTTC.

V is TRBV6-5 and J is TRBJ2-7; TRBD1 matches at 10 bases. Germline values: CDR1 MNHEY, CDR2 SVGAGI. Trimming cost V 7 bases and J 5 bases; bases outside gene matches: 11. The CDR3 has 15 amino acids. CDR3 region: CASISGGTGDHEQYF. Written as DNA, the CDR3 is TGTGCCAGCATTTCGGGGGGGACAGGGGACCACGAGCAGTACTTC.

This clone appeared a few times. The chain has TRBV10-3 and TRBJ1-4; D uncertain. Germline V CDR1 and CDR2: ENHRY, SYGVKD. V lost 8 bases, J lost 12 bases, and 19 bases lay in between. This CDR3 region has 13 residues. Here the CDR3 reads CAIQRNGGGELFF. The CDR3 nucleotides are TGTGCCATCCAACGGAACGGAGGCGGGGAACTGTTTTTT.

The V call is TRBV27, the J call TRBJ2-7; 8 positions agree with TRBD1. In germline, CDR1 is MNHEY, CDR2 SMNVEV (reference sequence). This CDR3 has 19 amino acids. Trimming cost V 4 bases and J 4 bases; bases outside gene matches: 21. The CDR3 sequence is CASSSLFTTQGARVYEQYF. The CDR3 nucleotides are TGTGCCAGCAGTTCTCTTTTTACCACTCAGGGGGCGCGGGTATACGAGCAGTACTTC.

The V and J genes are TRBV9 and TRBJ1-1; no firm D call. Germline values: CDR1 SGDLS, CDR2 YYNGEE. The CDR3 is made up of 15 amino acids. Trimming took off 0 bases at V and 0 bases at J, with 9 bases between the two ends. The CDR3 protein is CASSVGSQLNTEAFF. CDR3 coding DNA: TGTGCCAGCAGCGTAGGATCACAGTTGAACACTGAAGCTTTCTTT.

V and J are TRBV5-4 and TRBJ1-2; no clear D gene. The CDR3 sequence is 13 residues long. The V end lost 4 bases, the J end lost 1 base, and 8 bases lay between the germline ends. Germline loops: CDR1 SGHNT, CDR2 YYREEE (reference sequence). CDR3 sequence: CASSLLVNYGYTF. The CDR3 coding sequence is TGTGCCAGCAGCCTGCTAGTTAACTATGGCTACACCTTC.

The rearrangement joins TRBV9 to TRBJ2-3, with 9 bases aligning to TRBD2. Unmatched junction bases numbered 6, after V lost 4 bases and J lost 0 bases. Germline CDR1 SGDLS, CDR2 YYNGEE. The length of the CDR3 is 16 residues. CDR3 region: CASSPREGLSTDTQYF. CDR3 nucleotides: TGTGCCAGCAGCCCGCGGGAGGGCCTCAGCACAGATACGCAGTATTTT. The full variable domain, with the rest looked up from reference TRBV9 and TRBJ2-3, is DSGVTQTPKHLITATGQRVTLRCSPRSGDLSVYWYQQSLDQGLQFLIQYYNGEERAKGNILERFSAQQFPDLHSELNLSSLELGDSALYFCASSPREGLSTDTQYFGPGTRLTVL.

The CDR3 sequence is CASSYDHGSGELFF. In DNA, the CDR3 is TGTGCCAGCAGTTACGACCACGGGTCCGGGGAGCTGTTTTTT. This chain connects TRBV6-5 to TRBJ2-2, with unresolved D. Per the germline V gene, CDR1 is MNHEY and CDR2 is SVGAGI. The CDR3 runs to 14 residues. V lost 2 bases to trimming and J lost 6 bases, with 10 bases between them.

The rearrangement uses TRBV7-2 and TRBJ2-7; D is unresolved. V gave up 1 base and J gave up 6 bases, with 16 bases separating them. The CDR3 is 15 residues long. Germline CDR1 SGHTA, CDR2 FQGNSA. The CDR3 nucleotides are TGTGCCAGCAGCTTAGTGGCGGAGTGGCCTCTCGAGCAGTACTTC. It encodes CASSLVAEWPLEQYF. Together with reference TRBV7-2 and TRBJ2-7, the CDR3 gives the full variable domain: GAGVSQSPSNKVTEKGKDVELRCDPISGHTALYWYRQSLGQGLEFLIYFQGNSAPDKSGLPSDRFSAERTGGSVSTLTIQRTQQEDSAVYLCASSLVAEWPLEQYFGPGTRLTVT.

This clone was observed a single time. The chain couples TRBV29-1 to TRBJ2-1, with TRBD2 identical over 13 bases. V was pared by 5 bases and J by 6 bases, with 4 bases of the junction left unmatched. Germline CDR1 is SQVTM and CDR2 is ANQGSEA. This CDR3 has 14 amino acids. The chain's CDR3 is CSVTLAGGTNEQFF. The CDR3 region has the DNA TGCAGCGTTACACTAGCGGGAGGGACCAATGAGCAGTTCTTC.

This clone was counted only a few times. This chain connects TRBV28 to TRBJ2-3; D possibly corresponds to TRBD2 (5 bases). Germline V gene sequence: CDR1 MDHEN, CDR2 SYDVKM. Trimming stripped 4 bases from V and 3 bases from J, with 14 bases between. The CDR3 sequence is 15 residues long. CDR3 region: CASSSRGGGTDTQYF. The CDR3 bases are TGTGCCAGCAGTTCCAGAGGAGGTGGGACAGATACGCAGTATTTT.

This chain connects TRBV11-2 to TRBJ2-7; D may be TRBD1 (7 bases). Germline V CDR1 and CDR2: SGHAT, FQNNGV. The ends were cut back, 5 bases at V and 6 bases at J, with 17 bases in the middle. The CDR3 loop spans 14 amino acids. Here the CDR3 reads CASSNLGQEGEQYF. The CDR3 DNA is TGTGCCAGCAGCAATCTAGGACAGGAGGGCGAGCAGTACTTC.

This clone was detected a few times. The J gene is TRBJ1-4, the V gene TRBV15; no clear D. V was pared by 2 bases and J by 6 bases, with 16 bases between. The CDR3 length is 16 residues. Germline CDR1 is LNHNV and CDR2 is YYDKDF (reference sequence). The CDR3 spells CATSRLTLAGDEKLFF. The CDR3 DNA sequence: TGTGCCACCAGCAGACTCACCTTGGCCGGGGATGAAAAACTGTTTTTT.

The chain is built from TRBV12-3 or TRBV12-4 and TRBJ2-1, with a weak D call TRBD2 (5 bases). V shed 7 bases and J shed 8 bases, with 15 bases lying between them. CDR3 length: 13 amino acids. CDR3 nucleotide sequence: TGTGCCAGCATGGAACTAGGGCGGGATGAGCAGTTCTTC. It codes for CASMELGRDEQFF.

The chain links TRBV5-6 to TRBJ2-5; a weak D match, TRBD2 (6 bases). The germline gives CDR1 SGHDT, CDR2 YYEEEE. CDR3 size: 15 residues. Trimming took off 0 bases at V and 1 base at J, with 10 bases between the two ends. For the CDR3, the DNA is TGTGCCAGCAGCTTGGCGGGGACTCTCCAAGAGACCCAGTACTTC. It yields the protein CASSLAGTLQETQYF. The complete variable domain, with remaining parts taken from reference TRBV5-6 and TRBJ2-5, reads DAGVTQSPTHLIKTRGQQVTLRCSPKSGHDTVSWYQQALGQGPQFIFQYYEEEERQRGNFPDRFSGHQFPNYSSELNVNALLLGDSALYLCASSLAGTLQETQYFGPGTRLLVL.

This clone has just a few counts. In DNA form, the CDR3 reads TGTGCCAGCAGCCTTGGACAGGGGGGGAATTCACCCCTCCACTTT. Protein product: CASSLGQGGNSPLHF. V usage is TRBV28 and J usage is TRBJ1-6, with TRBD1 matching 10 bases. Germline lookup yields CDR1 MDHEN and CDR2 SYDVKM. V was clipped by 6 bases and J by 7 bases; unmatched bases: 6. This CDR3 has 15 residues.

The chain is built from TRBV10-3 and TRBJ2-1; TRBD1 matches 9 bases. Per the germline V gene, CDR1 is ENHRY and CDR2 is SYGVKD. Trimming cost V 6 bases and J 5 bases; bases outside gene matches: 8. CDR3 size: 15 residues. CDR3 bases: TGTGCCATCAGATCTGGACAGGGGTTTGACAATGAGCAGTTCTTC. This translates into CAIRSGQGFDNEQFF.

This CDR3 reads CASNRQSTEAFF. The CDR3 nucleotides are TGTGCCAGCAATAGACAGTCGACTGAAGCTTTCTTT. The chain recombines TRBV6-5 with TRBJ1-1, with a weak D call TRBD1 (5 bases). CDR1 is MNHEY and CDR2 is SVGAGI in the germline V gene. Trimming removed 7 bases from V and 5 bases from J, with 11 bases in between. CDR3 length: 12 amino acids.

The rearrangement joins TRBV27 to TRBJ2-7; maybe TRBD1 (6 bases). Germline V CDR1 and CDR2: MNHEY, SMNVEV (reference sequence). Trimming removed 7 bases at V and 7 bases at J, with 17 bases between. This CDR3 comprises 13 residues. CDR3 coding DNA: TGTGCCAGCACCGACGGCAGGGGAAGGGAGCAGTACTTC. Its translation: CASTDGRGREQYF.

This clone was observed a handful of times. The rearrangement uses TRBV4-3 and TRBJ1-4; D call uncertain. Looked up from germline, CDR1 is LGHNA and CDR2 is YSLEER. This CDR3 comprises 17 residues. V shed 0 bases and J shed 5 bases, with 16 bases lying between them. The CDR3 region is CASSQDARVTSNEKLFF. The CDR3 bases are TGCGCCAGCAGCCAAGACGCCCGGGTCACCTCAAATGAAAAACTGTTTTTT.

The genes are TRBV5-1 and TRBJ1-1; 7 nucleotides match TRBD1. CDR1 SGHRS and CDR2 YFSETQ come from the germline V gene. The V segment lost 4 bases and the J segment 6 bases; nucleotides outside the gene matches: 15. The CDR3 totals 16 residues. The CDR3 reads CASSRLDGRDRAEAFF. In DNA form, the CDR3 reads TGCGCCAGCAGCCGCTTGGACGGCCGGGACAGAGCTGAAGCTTTCTTT.